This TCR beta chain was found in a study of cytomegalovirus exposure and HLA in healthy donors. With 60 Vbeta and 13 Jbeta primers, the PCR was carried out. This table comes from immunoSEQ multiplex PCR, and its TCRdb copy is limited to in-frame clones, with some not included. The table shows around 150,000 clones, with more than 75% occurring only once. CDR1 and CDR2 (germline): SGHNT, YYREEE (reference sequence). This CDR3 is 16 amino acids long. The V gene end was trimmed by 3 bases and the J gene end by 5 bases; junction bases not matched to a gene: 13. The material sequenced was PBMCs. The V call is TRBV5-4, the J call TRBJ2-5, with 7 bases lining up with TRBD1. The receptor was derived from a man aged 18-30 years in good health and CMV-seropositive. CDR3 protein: CASSSNDRDSWETQYF. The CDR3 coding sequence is TGTGCCAGCAGCTCGAACGATCGGGACAGTTGGGAGACCCAGTACTTC.